This T cell receptor (beta chain) originates from a study of shared clonotypes between healthy human individuals (dated by TCRdb to 2018 to 2020). General notes on the study: Two women and three men aged 18 to 49 years were included in the cohort. For each donor, three plates each were used for CD4 naive and CD4 memory, two plates were used for CD8 naive, and one plate was used for CD8 memory. To estimate repertoire size and how much clonotypes are shared between individuals, the study performed deep sequencing of blood TCR repertoires from a handful of healthy adults. Different laboratories and diverse techniques were used to prepare libraries and sequence TCR repertoires, to increase sequencing depth and limit assay-specific biases. Per donor, leukapheresis produced somewhere between about 0.85 and 10 billion PBMCs.

TCR CDR3 regions were amplified from genomic DNA by multiplex PCR using the deep immunoSEQ assay. Genomic DNA extracted from each cell subset was distributed evenly over all wells of several immunoSEQ 96-well plates, and each plate served as one replicate. For sorted subsets, about 210 ng of genomic DNA, equivalent to 25,000 to 35,000 T cell genomes, went into each replicate PCR. Purified libraries were measured with a Qubit 3.0 fluorometer, size-checked on a Bioanalyzer 2100, and measured again with the KAPA Library Quantification kit. Every immunoSEQ 96-well plate was sequenced on a dedicated single-read 150-cycle Illumina NextSeq 550 flow cell. In the paper's pipeline: Because only junctional sequences without quality scores were contained in the immunoSEQ output, filtering matching that applied to full-length reads could not be performed. To assign V/J genes and CDR3, sequences were annotated using PyIR, a Python wrapper for IgBLAST v1.9, with IMGT germline references. Reads were removed for weak V/J assignments (E-value above 1e-6), missing CDR3, stop codons, out-of-frame junctions, or ambiguous translated residues. V3J clonotypes were defined as sequences sharing an identical inferred V gene, J gene, and CDR3 amino acid sequence. Percentage overlap between repertoires was calculated by dividing the number of shared unique clonotypes by the size of the smaller repertoire. Richness of each repertoire was evaluated using RTK rarefaction, the Chao1 estimator, and Recon v2.1 estimates of unobserved clonotypes. OLGA was used to compute generation probabilities for all TCRbeta clonotypes that the gDNA method yielded from a handful of donors. Here the immuneACCESS table is served through TCRdb, limited to in-frame sequences with V and J called. Missing clones are a known gap in these copies; in checked studies unresolved V genes cover under half, and the rest lacks a known reason. From that table come the V and J calls and clone size; the DNA was used to work out D and trimming. The sample yields about 1.5 million clones; 95% to 99% were counted once. Of the sample, around 0.45% falls within the top ten clones.

Worth noting for this clone: No antigen is known for it. No much larger clonotype is one base removed from it; base qualities were not supplied.

The germline V gene yields SGHTA for CDR1 and FQGNSA for CDR2. The CDR3 runs 14 amino acids, cysteine and phenylalanine included. Here the CDR3 DNA is all that survives: 42 bases in frame from base 1. The V end loses 5 bases and the J end loses 8 bases, and a stretch of 16 bases separates them. The donors were healthy, HIV-negative adults with no recently reported acute infections or vaccinations. All donors were Caucasian adults living in Nashville, Tennessee, USA. CD4+ T cells were enriched through magnetic negative selection, after which naive cells were positively selected on CD45RA and the remaining negative fraction served as the memory subset. Blood was collected by leukapheresis, and PBMCs were isolated by Ficoll-Histopaque density gradient centrifugation and then cryopreserved in liquid nitrogen vapor phase. Analytical flow cytometry was used to check the purity and quantity of every magnetically sorted T cell population. Each sorted fraction had its genomic DNA isolated and then quantified by UV absorbance on a Nanodrop 2000c.

Study-wide findings and limitations: Based on pairwise subsampling, the degree of clonotype sharing among donors was expected to be affected by sequencing depth. Higher generation probabilities were observed for clonotypes shared by all four sorted-subset donors than for non-shared clonotypes. Because the study included only a small number of donors, the genetic and exposure-history diversity represented was limited. Even with the large sequencing depth, rarefaction of the sorted-subset datasets indicated that sequencing was incomplete. Sampling was restricted to blood, and TCR repertoires in tissues likely differ from the TCR repertoires found in blood. Naive subsets generally had larger estimated clonotype richness than memory subsets. Sharing across four donors was observed for around 5% of naive CD4, 3% to 3.5% of naive CD8, 2% to 2.5% of memory CD4, and roughly 0.4% of memory CD8 clonotypes.

Input material: naive CD4+ T cells sorted from blood. This sample's cell subset or site label indicates: CD45RA+ positively selected. The V and J genes are TRBV7-2 and TRBJ2-1, with the D call perhaps TRBD1 or TRBD2, as 5 bases match in each case. The clonotype was recovered from a man aged 25-45 years in good health. The CDR3 region reads CASSRDPAGHEQFF. The bases are TGTGCCAGCAGCCGGGACCCCGCCGGGCATGAGCAGTTCTTC.